The 23 T cell receptor beta chains listed next were all sequenced from one sample in a study of prognosis after radiotherapy for stage I lung cancer. CDR3 of TCR beta was amplified from genomic DNA via a two-round multiplex PCR. Used in first-round PCR were primers specific to each TRBV and TRBJ gene. TCRdb ran MiXCR on the multiplex PCR reads and lists one entry per CDR3 protein. The data show about 19,000 distinct CDR3 sequences, 45% to 50% seen once. Specimen: PBMCs, collected before or after stereotactic body radiation therapy (not recorded which). Receptors were obtained from a donor aged 50 or older with non-small cell lung cancer.

By sample fraction, this clonotype is medium-sized. This sequence joins TRBV5-1 and TRBJ2-3, with 10 nucleotides matching TRBD2. CDR1 is SGHRS and CDR2 is YFSETQ in the germline V gene. The CDR3 is made up of 17 amino acids. V was pared by 1 base and J by 3 bases, with 8 bases of the junction left unmatched. CDR3 protein: CASSLRASGRGTDTQYF. The CDR3 DNA reads TGCGCCAGCAGCTTGAGGGCTAGCGGGAGAGGAACAGATACGCAGTATTTT.

By frequency in the sample, this clonotype is medium-sized (0.01 to 0.1%). The chain has TRBV6-1 and TRBJ2-7, with a tentative D call TRBD2 (5 bases). CDR3 length: 13 amino acids. Between the trimmed V and J ends, which lost 8 bases and 2 bases, there was a span of 13 bases. Germline CDR1 and CDR2: MNHNS and SASEGT. Here the CDR3 reads CASSGIPPYEQYF. The CDR3 DNA sequence: TGTGCCAGCTCCGGGATTCCTCCCTACGAGCAGTACTTC.

This clonotype was detected only a few times. Just one base apart from a much larger clone, this may be a read error. The V and J genes are TRBV2 and TRBJ2-5; 10 nucleotides match TRBD1. This CDR3 spans 14 amino acids. The germline gives CDR1 SNHLY, CDR2 FYNNEI. CDR3 coding DNA: TGTGCCGGCAGTGTAAGGACAGGGGGGGAGACCCAGTACTTC. Amino acid sequence: CAGSVRTGGETQYF.

The chain couples TRBV2 to TRBJ1-5; unclear D gene. Germline lookup yields CDR1 SNHLY and CDR2 FYNNEI. CDR3 length equals 15 residues. The germline V and J ends were trimmed by 6 bases and 3 bases, with 15 bases remaining between them. The CDR3 region is CASRLLDGINQPQHF. Here the CDR3 DNA reads TGTGCCAGCAGGCTCCTGGACGGGATCAATCAGCCCCAGCATTTT.

The chain is built from TRBV4-2 and TRBJ2-2; TRBD2 aligns across 13 bases. This CDR3 spans 16 amino acids. Per the germline V gene, CDR1 is LGHNA and CDR2 is YNFKEQ. J lost 7 bases, V lost 5 bases, and 7 bases had no gene match. The CDR3 coding sequence is TGTGCCAGCAGCTACGGCCGACTAGCGGGGGGCGGGGAGCTGTTTTTT. Its protein product is CASSYGRLAGGGELFF.

The chain uses TRBV10-3 and TRBJ2-7; no definite D call. Germline V CDR1 and CDR2: ENHRY, SYGVKD. This CDR3 spans 15 amino acids. V dropped 5 bases and J dropped 0 bases, with 14 bases sitting between them. CDR3: CAISPRERGSYEQYF. In DNA form, the CDR3 reads TGTGCCATCAGTCCGCGCGAGCGTGGCTCCTACGAGCAGTACTTC.

The V call is TRBV30, the J call TRBJ1-5; D gene uncertain. CDR3 size: 13 residues. Looked up from germline, CDR1 is GTSNPN and CDR2 is SVGIG (reference sequence). Trimming cost V 3 bases and J 3 bases, with 9 bases left between them. The CDR3 DNA follows: TGTGCCTGGAGCTCCGGATTCAATCAGCCCCAGCATTTT. It yields the protein CAWSSGFNQPQHF.

The rearrangement links TRBV2 to TRBJ2-1, with D tentatively TRBD1 or TRBD2 (5 bases each). The CDR3 consists of 15 residues. The germline CDR1 and CDR2 sequences are SNHLY and FYNNEI. The V end lost 5 bases, the J end lost 9 bases, and 20 bases lay between the germline ends. In DNA, the CDR3 is TGTGCCAGCAGTCAGACGGGACCCCCCAGCATTGAGCAGTTCTTC. The encoded protein is CASSQTGPPSIEQFF.

This clonotype was picked up many times. The rearrangement links TRBV4-1 to TRBJ2-7; possible D gene TRBD1, 5 bases. This CDR3 is built from 14 residues. CDR1 and CDR2 from the germline V gene are MGHRA and YSYEKL. The V end lost 0 bases, the J end lost 2 bases, and 8 bases lay between the germline ends. CDR3 nucleotide sequence: TGCGCCAGCAGCCAAGATGTCAGGGCCTACGAGCAGTACTTC. Translating gives CASSQDVRAYEQYF.

This clonotype was detected ten times or more. This CDR3 is CSARDSTSTYEQYF. CDR3 coding DNA: TGCAGTGCTAGAGATTCCACCTCGACCTACGAGCAGTACTTC. The J gene is TRBJ2-7, the V gene TRBV20-1; D gene unclear. The CDR3 runs to 14 residues. The V end was cut by 0 bases, the J end by 2 bases, with 11 bases between. Germline CDR1 and CDR2: DFQATT and SNEGSKA (reference sequence).

As concerns this clonotype: One junction end disagrees with the germline gene, perhaps due to a read error. V usage is TRBV20-1 and J usage is TRBJ2-7; the D gene is possibly TRBD2 (5 bases). This CDR3 comprises 16 residues. Germline assignment: CDR1 DFQATT and CDR2 SNEGSKA (reference sequence). The CDR3 nucleotides are TGCATTGCTAGAGATCGGGATGGTGGGCATCCCTACGAGCAGTACTTC. It is translated as CIARDRDGGHPYEQYF.

This clonotype was seen ten or more times. The chain employs TRBV19 and TRBJ2-3, with 9 bases identical to TRBD2. CDR1 is LNHDA and CDR2 is SQIVND in the germline V gene (reference sequence). The trim removed 4 bases at V and 0 bases at J, leaving 5 bases unmatched. The CDR3 contains 16 residues. The CDR3 sequence is CASSRKRGASTDTQYF. DNA for the CDR3: TGTGCCAGTAGTAGAAAGCGGGGGGCTAGCACAGATACGCAGTATTTT.

As concerns this clonotype: Its ends do not fully match the called genes, so a read error is possible. The rearrangement links TRBV27 to TRBJ2-7, with 8 bases fitting TRBD2. The germline V gene encodes CDR1 MNHEY and CDR2 SMNVEV (reference sequence). The CDR3 contains 23 residues. CDR3 in DNA: TGTGCCATCAGTCCGATATCCCCCGGGGGTTTGGGACTAGTAAGTTCCCTAGCCTACGAGCAGTACTTC. It translates to CAISPISPGGLGLVSSLAYEQYF.

The chain couples TRBV12-3 or TRBV12-4 to TRBJ2-3, with 7 bases fitting TRBD2. The CDR3 length is 17 residues. The J segment lost 3 bases and the V segment lost 1 base, leaving 10 bases of the junction unmatched. In nucleotides, the CDR3 is TGTGCCAGCAGTTTAGGTGTATCGAGCGGGATGACAGATACGCAGTATTTT. It codes for CASSLGVSSGMTDTQYF.

This clonotype is judged medium-sized (0.01 to 0.1%). The rearrangement uses TRBV6-4 and TRBJ1-2; D ambiguous. This CDR3 is 14 amino acids long. CDR1 is MRHNA and CDR2 is SNTAGT in the germline V gene. Trimming cost V 2 bases and J 7 bases, with 14 bases left between them. The CDR3 sequence: CASSDPASGGGYTF. The CDR3 DNA is TGTGCCAGCAGTGACCCGGCGTCAGGAGGTGGCTACACCTTC.

This rearrangement joins TRBV6-1 to TRBJ2-1; TRBD2 matches at 9 bases. Germline V CDR1 and CDR2: MNHNS, SASEGT. Trimming removed 6 bases from V and 4 bases from J; junction bases left unmatched: 4. The CDR3 consists of 14 residues. CDR3 in amino acids: CASSPAGGYNEQFF. CDR3 sequence (DNA): TGTGCCAGCAGCCCGGCGGGGGGGTACAATGAGCAGTTCTTC.

V is TRBV2 and J is TRBJ2-7, with 7 bases aligning to TRBD1. The CDR3 is made up of 12 amino acids. The V gene's germline CDR1 is SNHLY and CDR2 FYNNEI. The J segment lost 6 bases and the V segment lost 2 bases, leaving 1 base of the junction unmatched. CDR3 sequence reads: CASSENRGEQYF. The CDR3 region has the DNA TGTGCCAGCAGTGAAAACAGGGGCGAGCAGTACTTC.

This clonotype qualifies as medium-sized. V gene TRBV20-1 combines with J gene TRBJ2-7; TRBD2 matches at 8 bases. The CDR3 contains 16 residues. Trimming cost V 0 bases and J 2 bases; bases outside gene matches: 9. The germline V gene encodes CDR1 DFQATT and CDR2 SNEGSKA (reference sequence). CDR3: CSARDREGGHPYEQYF. The CDR3 DNA sequence: TGCAGTGCTAGAGATCGGGAGGGTGGGCATCCCTACGAGCAGTACTTC.

In the case of this clonotype: Sequence at one end of the junction differs from germline and may be a read error. In DNA, the CDR3 is TGTACCAGCATCCCATCATCTCGGGCCGGCTATGGCTACACCTTC. It encodes CTSIPSSRAGYGYTF. The rearrangement uses TRBV12-3 or TRBV12-4 and TRBJ1-2; D ambiguous. CDR3 length equals 15 residues.

About this clonotype: It may be a read error: a sequence one base away is much more abundant. This chain joins TRBV6-2 or TRBV6-3 and TRBJ1-2; 7 bases are shared with TRBD1. CDR1 is MNHEY and CDR2 is SVGEGT in the germline V gene. The CDR3 spans 15 residues. The CDR3, as DNA: TGTGCCGGCAGTTACAAGACAGGGACCAGCTATGGCTACACCTTC. Its translation: CAGSYKTGTSYGYTF.

This chain links TRBV19 with TRBJ1-2; 8 nucleotides agree with TRBD1. The germline gives CDR1 LNHDA, CDR2 SQIVND (reference sequence). Trimming at V came to 3 bases and at J to 7 bases, leaving 10 bases not matched to a gene. The CDR3 has 15 amino acids. DNA for the CDR3: TGTGCCAGTAGTATGTATGCCAGGGGGCGAAGTGGCTACACCTTC. Translated: CASSMYARGRSGYTF.

The chain recombines TRBV12-3 or TRBV12-4 with TRBJ2-2, with 8 bases matching TRBD2. The V gene end was trimmed by 5 bases and the J gene end by 5 bases; junction bases not matched to a gene: 7. The CDR3 extends over 15 amino acids. DNA of the CDR3: TGTGCCAGCAGTAAACTGGGACTAGGAACCGGGGAGCTGTTTTTT. Amino acid sequence: CASSKLGLGTGELFF.

In this sample, this clonotype is medium-sized (0.01 to 0.1%). This chain connects TRBV6-1 to TRBJ2-1; 9 bases line up with TRBD2. Germline V gene sequence: CDR1 MNHNS, CDR2 SASEGT. The CDR3 sequence is 17 residues long. The junction had 12 bases not matched to a gene; V was cut back by 7 bases and J by 2 bases. The CDR3 DNA follows: TGTGCCAGCACCCCTCGGGACGCTAGCGGGGCCTACAATGAGCAGTTCTTC. This sequence encodes CASTPRDASGAYNEQFF.